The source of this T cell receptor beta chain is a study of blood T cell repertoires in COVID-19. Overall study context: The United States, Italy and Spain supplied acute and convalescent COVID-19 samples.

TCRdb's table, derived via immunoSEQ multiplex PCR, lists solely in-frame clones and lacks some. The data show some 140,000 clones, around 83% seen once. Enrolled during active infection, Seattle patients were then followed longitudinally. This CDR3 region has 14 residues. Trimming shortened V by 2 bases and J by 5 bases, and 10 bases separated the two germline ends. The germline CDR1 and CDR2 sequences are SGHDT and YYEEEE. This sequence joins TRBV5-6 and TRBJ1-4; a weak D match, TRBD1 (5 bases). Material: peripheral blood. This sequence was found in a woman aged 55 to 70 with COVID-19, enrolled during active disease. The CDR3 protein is CASSFGGLNEKLFF. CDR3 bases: TGTGCCAGCAGCTTCGGGGGACTGAATGAAAAACTGTTTTTT.